This entry is about one TCR beta chain. This sample was included in a study of blood T cell repertoires in COVID-19. Produced via immunoSEQ multiplex PCR; TCRdb's table is partial and in-frame only. The sample consists of fewer than 200,000 clones, approximately 80% of them appearing once. Trimming removed 3 bases from V and 2 bases from J, with 8 bases in between. The CDR3 loop spans 13 amino acids. Germline CDR1 reads LNHDA; CDR2 reads SQIVND (reference sequence). The clonotype originates from a man in his fifties or sixties who had recovered from COVID-19. The material sequenced was PBMCs or T cells enriched from blood (not recorded which). The chain combines TRBV19 with TRBJ2-7, with TRBD1 as a possible D gene (5 bases). The CDR3 loop reads CASSISGTYEQYF. The CDR3 DNA reads as TGTGCCAGTAGTATTTCAGGGACCTACGAGCAGTACTTC.